Shown below are 28 T cell receptor beta chains from a single sample sequenced in a study of shared clonotypes between healthy human individuals. Method: immunoSEQ multiplex PCR; TCRdb's copy keeps in-frame clones and lacks some. The table records approximately 500,000 clones, 70% to 80% of them present only once. Specimen: PBMCs. Receptors originate from a woman aged 40 to 50 in good health. Some clones in this sample may be carry-over from other donors' samples.

This chain uses TRBV6-1 with TRBJ1-5; the D gene is possibly TRBD1 (6 bases). CDR1 and CDR2 (germline): MNHNS, SASEGT. CDR3 length: 15 amino acids. V dropped 0 bases and J dropped 5 bases, with 11 bases sitting between them. CDR3 loop: CASSEALRGDQPQHF. In nucleotides, the CDR3 is TGTGCCAGCAGTGAAGCGTTAAGGGGGGATCAGCCCCAGCATTTT.

In the case of this clone: One end of the junction fails to match germline, which may point to a read error. The chain is built from TRBV29-1 and TRBJ2-6; 10 positions agree with TRBD2. CDR1 and CDR2 (germline): SQVTM, ANQGSEA. The CDR3 is made up of 15 amino acids. For the CDR3, the DNA is TGCAGCGTCAAGCGGGGGGGATCTGGGGCCGACGTCCTGACTTTC. This encodes CSVKRGGSGADVLTF.

This chain uses TRBV29-1 with TRBJ2-1; 8 bases are a match to TRBD2. Unmatched junction bases numbered 5, after V lost 6 bases and J lost 7 bases. There are 12 residues in the CDR3. The germline CDR1 and CDR2 sequences are SQVTM and ANQGSEA. Written as DNA, the CDR3 is TGCAGCGTCGCTAGCGGGCGAAATGAGCAGTTCTTC. Translating gives CSVASGRNEQFF.

The chain recombines TRBV6-5 with TRBJ2-7, with a possible D match to TRBD2 (6 bases). Trimming shortened V by 2 bases and J by 2 bases, and 10 bases separated the two germline ends. From germline, CDR1 is MNHEY and CDR2 SVGAGI. CDR3 size: 14 residues. This chain's CDR3 is CASSYATGAYEQYF. In DNA form, the CDR3 reads TGTGCCAGCAGTTACGCGACGGGGGCCTACGAGCAGTACTTC.

The chain links TRBV7-9 to TRBJ1-1; a possible D gene is TRBD1 (5 bases). The V gene's germline CDR1 is SEHNR and CDR2 FQNEAQ (reference sequence). V shed 5 bases and J shed 0 bases, with 10 bases lying between them. CDR3 length: 14 residues. For the CDR3, the DNA is TGTGCCAGCAGCCGTCAGGGTCTGAACACTGAAGCTTTCTTT. This codes for CASSRQGLNTEAFF.

J is TRBJ1-5 and V is TRBV29-1; tentatively, D is TRBD1 (6 bases). Germline CDR1 SQVTM, CDR2 ANQGSEA. V was cut by 6 bases and J by 2 bases, with 8 bases left in between. The CDR3 runs to 12 residues. CDR3 protein: CSVSGGNQPQHF. The CDR3 DNA is TGCAGCGTGTCAGGGGGCAATCAGCCCCAGCATTTT.

The chain joins TRBV13 to TRBJ1-1; 8 positions agree with TRBD1. The CDR3 runs 13 residues. J was trimmed by 1 base and V by 10 bases; bases with no gene match: 5. Germline V gene data show CDR1 as PRHDT and CDR2 as FYEKMQ (reference sequence). The CDR3 nucleotides are TGTGCCAACTCGGGACAGGAGAACACTGAAGCTTTCTTT. The encoded protein is CANSGQENTEAFF.

The rearrangement uses TRBV7-2 and TRBJ2-5, with 10 bases that match TRBD2. CDR3 size: 15 residues. The junction had 5 bases not matched to a gene; V was cut back by 5 bases and J by 2 bases. CDR1 is SGHTA and CDR2 is FQGNSA in the germline V gene. The CDR3 coding sequence is TGTGCCAGCAGCCGGACTAGCGGAAGACAAGAGACCCAGTACTTC. Protein: CASSRTSGRQETQYF.

The rearrangement uses TRBV6-5 and TRBJ2-2, with 7 bases fitting TRBD2. Germline V gene lookup returns CDR1 MNHEY and CDR2 SVGAGI. This CDR3 comprises 15 residues. The V segment lost 7 bases and the J segment 6 bases; nucleotides outside the gene matches: 11. The CDR3 protein is CASTKGRGEAGELFF. The DNA of the CDR3 is TGTGCCAGCACCAAAGGGAGGGGTGAGGCCGGGGAGCTGTTTTTT.

The chain employs TRBV27 and TRBJ2-1, with D unclear. V lost 4 bases and J 3 bases, leaving 7 bases between the germline ends. The V gene's germline CDR1 is MNHEY and CDR2 SMNVEV (reference sequence). This CDR3 spans 13 amino acids. CDR3 protein: CASSSYSYNEQFF. The CDR3 region has the DNA TGTGCCAGCAGTTCGTACAGCTACAATGAGCAGTTCTTC.

This rearrangement joins TRBV7-9 to TRBJ1-5; TRBD1 matches at 7 bases. CDR1 and CDR2 from the germline V gene are SEHNR and FQNEAQ (reference sequence). J was trimmed by 5 bases and V by 5 bases; bases with no gene match: 6. The CDR3 has 14 residues. The CDR3 spells CASSPAGGDQPQHF. CDR3 DNA: TGTGCCAGCAGCCCAGCAGGGGGGGATCAGCCCCAGCATTTT.

The genes are TRBV19 and TRBJ2-1; D is perhaps TRBD1 or TRBD2 (5 bases each). Trimming took 5 bases from V and 9 from J, leaving 23 bases between them. CDR3 length: 16 amino acids. Germline assignment: CDR1 LNHDA and CDR2 SQIVND (reference sequence). In DNA, the CDR3 is TGTGCCAGTAGTTTCAGACTCGGGGAAAGGGGTACTGAGCAGTTCTTC. It yields the protein CASSFRLGERGTEQFF. Looking up the rest from reference TRBV19 and TRBJ2-1 gives the full variable domain: DGGITQSPKYLFRKEGQNVTLSCEQNLNHDAMYWYRQDPGQGLRLIYYSQIVNDFQKGDIAEGYSVSREKKESFPLTVTSAQKNPTAFYLCASSFRLGERGTEQFFGPGTRLTVL.

V usage is TRBV6-4 and J usage is TRBJ2-3; 8 nucleotides align to TRBD2. Per the germline V gene, CDR1 is MRHNA and CDR2 is SNTAGT. The V segment lost 3 bases and the J segment 3 bases; nucleotides outside the gene matches: 8. This CDR3 has 16 amino acids. CDR3 sequence (DNA): TGTGCCAGCAGTGAGGAAGCGGGAGAAGGAACAGATACGCAGTATTTT. Its protein product is CASSEEAGEGTDTQYF.

V and J are TRBV5-1 and TRBJ1-3; maybe TRBD1 (6 bases). V shed 4 bases and J shed 2 bases, with 16 bases lying between them. Germline loops: CDR1 SGHRS, CDR2 YFSETQ. This CDR3 comprises 16 residues. In nucleotides, the CDR3 is TGCGCCAGCAGCAGGACTACAGGGCCGGCTGGAAACACCATATATTTT. This encodes CASSRTTGPAGNTIYF.

The J gene is TRBJ2-3, the V gene TRBV6-5, with a tentative D call TRBD1 (6 bases). Germline V CDR1 and CDR2: MNHEY, SVGAGI. This CDR3 spans 14 amino acids. The ends were cut back, 5 bases at V and 0 bases at J, with 9 bases in the middle. The CDR3 loop reads CASSRGQSTDTQYF. CDR3 sequence (DNA): TGTGCCAGCAGTAGAGGACAGAGCACAGATACGCAGTATTTT.

The chain couples TRBV7-2 to TRBJ2-5; the match to TRBD1 covers 8 bases. CDR1 and CDR2 (germline): SGHTA, FQGNSA. The CDR3 consists of 13 residues. V lost 5 bases, J lost 5 bases, and 4 bases stayed unmatched. Written as DNA, the CDR3 is TGTGCCAGCAGCCCTGGGACAGGCGAGACCCAGTACTTC. Translation: CASSPGTGETQYF.

The CDR3 region is CASSRLRGDQETQYF. The CDR3 DNA follows: TGTGCCAGCAGCCGTCTGCGCGGAGACCAAGAGACCCAGTACTTC. The genes are TRBV6-5 and TRBJ2-5, with D unclear. V lost 6 bases and J 0 bases, leaving 14 bases between the germline ends. CDR3 length equals 15 residues. Germline lookup yields CDR1 MNHEY and CDR2 SVGAGI.

As concerns this clone: A read error may be the cause here, since a much bigger clone is one base away. The sample holds other DNA sequences that translate to the same CDR3. The chain employs TRBV29-1 and TRBJ2-5; 8 positions agree with TRBD2. The V gene end was trimmed by 4 bases and the J gene end by 4 bases; junction bases not matched to a gene: 5. The CDR3 totals 13 residues. Germline V gene lookup returns CDR1 SQVTM and CDR2 ANQGSEA. DNA of the CDR3: TGCAGCGTTGCGACTAGCGCGGGAGAGACCCAGTACTTC. It encodes CSVATSAGETQYF.

The chain uses TRBV4-1 and TRBJ2-7; a possible D gene is TRBD2 (7 bases). Between the trimmed V and J ends, which lost 2 bases and 4 bases, there was a span of 21 bases. CDR3 size: 17 residues. The germline V gene has CDR1 MGHRA and CDR2 YSYEKL. The CDR3 loop reads CASSQRTAVGRGYEQYF. The CDR3 DNA sequence: TGCGCCAGCAGCCAACGGACAGCGGTCGGGCGGGGGTACGAGCAGTACTTC.

This rearrangement joins TRBV4-1 to TRBJ2-7; 14 positions match TRBD2. CDR3 length: 18 amino acids. V gave up 3 bases and J gave up 0 bases; unmatched junction bases: 7. Germline CDR1 MGHRA, CDR2 YSYEKL. The CDR3 region has the DNA TGCGCCAGCAGCCACCCGGGACTAGCGGGAGTTATCTCCTACGAGCAGTACTTC. Protein product: CASSHPGLAGVISYEQYF.

The CDR3 coding sequence is TGTGCCAGCAATGACCTAGCGGGATACGAGCAGTACTTC. Protein product: CASNDLAGYEQYF. The chain has TRBV28 and TRBJ2-7; 9 bases match TRBD2. Unmatched junction bases numbered 5, after V lost 7 bases and J lost 4 bases. The CDR3 length is 13 residues. Looked up from germline, CDR1 is MDHEN and CDR2 is SYDVKM.

This clone was counted once. This sequence joins TRBV29-1 and TRBJ2-6; D uncertain. The CDR3 is 13 residues long. CDR1 SQVTM and CDR2 ANQGSEA come from the germline V gene. V was pared by 4 bases and J by 2 bases, with 6 bases between. CDR3 sequence reads: CSVVLPGANVLTF. The DNA for the CDR3 is TGCAGCGTTGTTCTCCCTGGGGCCAACGTCCTGACTTTC.

V gene TRBV4-1 combines with J gene TRBJ2-5; 12 positions match TRBD2. Judging by the DNA end, TRBJ2-7 fits better; the J call may be wrong. From germline, CDR1 is MGHRA and CDR2 YSYEKL. The length of the CDR3 is 16 residues. CDR3 nucleotides: TGCGCCAGCAGCCATCCCGGACTAGCGGGGCGCCACGAGCAGTACTTC. This sequence encodes CASSHPGLAGRHEQYF.

The rearrangement joins TRBV18 to TRBJ2-1; 9 bases map to TRBD2. After removal of 2 bases from V and 8 bases from J, the junction contained 4 bases not matched to a gene. The CDR3 is 14 residues long. Germline V gives CDR1 KGHSH, CDR2 LQKENI. This chain's CDR3 is CASSPVSGSDEQFF. The CDR3 nucleotides are TGTGCCAGCTCACCAGTTAGCGGGAGCGATGAGCAGTTCTTC.

This clone was counted a single time. This chain connects TRBV5-4 to TRBJ2-1; D may match TRBD1 or TRBD2 (5 bases each). Trimming removed 0 bases from V and 6 bases from J, with 16 bases in between. Germline V gene sequence: CDR1 SGHNT, CDR2 YYREEE (reference sequence). The CDR3 contains 16 residues. CDR3 sequence (DNA): TGTGCCAGCAGCTTGGCAGGGAGTAATACAGGCAATGAGCAGTTCTTC. Its protein is CASSLAGSNTGNEQFF.

This chain joins TRBV28 and TRBJ2-7; TRBD1 matches 9 bases. Germline assignment: CDR1 MDHEN and CDR2 SYDVKM. The CDR3 has 16 residues. V trimming: 0 bases; J trimming: 1 base; junction bases outside the gene matches: 4. This chain's CDR3 is CASSLWTGGQSYEQYF. The DNA for the CDR3 is TGTGCCAGCAGTTTATGGACAGGGGGTCAATCCTACGAGCAGTACTTC.

The chain has TRBV28 and TRBJ2-7; D ambiguous. The V gene's germline CDR1 is MDHEN and CDR2 SYDVKM. Trimming cost V 6 bases and J 3 bases, with 9 bases left between them. This CDR3 is 12 amino acids long. CDR3 sequence reads: CASSTPLYEQYF. The CDR3 DNA sequence: TGTGCCAGCAGCACCCCCCTCTACGAGCAGTACTTC.

V usage is TRBV29-1 and J usage is TRBJ2-1; D possibly corresponds to TRBD2 (5 bases). The CDR3 length is 14 residues. The ends were cut back, 7 bases at V and 2 bases at J, with 15 bases in the middle. Looked up from germline, CDR1 is SQVTM and CDR2 is ANQGSEA. CDR3: CSAQDSPTYNEQFF. CDR3 in DNA: TGCAGCGCCCAGGACTCCCCGACCTACAATGAGCAGTTCTTC.